This T cell receptor (beta chain) derives from a study of human T cells and chemical hapten exposure. Across the study: For sensitization, 2% DPC was applied to a 2 cm by 2 cm patch of upper inner arm skin.

As the library was built, unique molecular identifiers were attached to individual cDNA molecules. One entry per CDR3 protein, called by TCRdb with MiXCR from the RACE reads. The repertoire holds roughly 96,000 distinct CDR3 sequences, about 9.3% seen once, with 2% to 2.5% in the top ten. Germline-derived CDR1 and CDR2 are SGHAT and FQDESV (reference sequence). Trimming stripped 4 bases from V and 8 bases from J, with 9 bases between. The CDR3 has 12 amino acids. Time point noted: patch test 2, 6 weeks after DPC sensitization. The treatment here: therapeutic diphenylcyclopropenone sensitization with weekly scalp DPC. Total RNA was isolated from whole blood that had not been fractionated.

The sample in question was whole blood, obtained in connection with sensitization to the hapten diphenylcyclopropenone (DPC). The chain joins TRBV11-1 to TRBJ2-4, with unresolved D. The sequence was collected from a middle-aged woman with alopecia areata. Some clones in this sample may be carry-over from other donors' samples. CDR3 nucleotides: TGTGCCAGCAGCTACAATACGTACATTCAGTACTTC. Translation gives CASSYNTYIQYF.